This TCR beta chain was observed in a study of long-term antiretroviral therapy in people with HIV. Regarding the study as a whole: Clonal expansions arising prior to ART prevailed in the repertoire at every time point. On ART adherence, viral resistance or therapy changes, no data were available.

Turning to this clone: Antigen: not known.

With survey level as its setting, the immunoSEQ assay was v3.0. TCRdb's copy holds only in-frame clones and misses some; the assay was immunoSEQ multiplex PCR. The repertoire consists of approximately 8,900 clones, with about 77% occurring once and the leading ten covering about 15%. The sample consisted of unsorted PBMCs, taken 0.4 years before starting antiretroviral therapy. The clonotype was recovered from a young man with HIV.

The CDR3 is CASSSGGEKLFF. In nucleotides, the CDR3 is TGTGCCAGCAGCTCGGGCGGCGAAAAACTGTTTTTT. J is TRBJ1-4 and V is TRBV6-5; D is uncertain. Germline loops: CDR1 MNHEY, CDR2 SVGAGI. This CDR3 has 12 residues. The V end lost 6 bases, the J end lost 8 bases, and 10 bases lay between the germline ends.